The next 29 T cell receptor beta chains were all read from a single sample in a study of cytomegalovirus exposure and HLA in healthy donors. 13 Jbeta primers and 60 Vbeta primers were used for the PCR. Assay: immunoSEQ multiplex PCR; the TCRdb copy retains only in-frame clones and omits some. The data contain 150,000 or so clones, 81% of them singletons. Sample: PBMCs. The receptors were gathered from a middle-aged man in good health and CMV-seropositive.

The sample holds a few counts of this clone. The V call is TRBV19, the J call TRBJ1-5; D may be TRBD1 (6 bases). The V gene's germline CDR1 is LNHDA and CDR2 SQIVND (reference sequence). The CDR3 spans 14 residues. With 6 bases removed from V and 7 bases from J, the gap between germline ends came to 16 bases. In DNA, the CDR3 is TGTGCCAGTAGCCCGACAGGTGGGGACCAGCCCCAGCATTTT. It is translated as CASSPTGGDQPQHF.

This rearrangement joins TRBV7-3 to TRBJ2-5, with D perhaps TRBD1 (6 bases). The CDR3 spans 13 residues. Germline V gene lookup returns CDR1 SGHTA and CDR2 FQGTGA. V dropped 5 bases and J dropped 1 base, with 8 bases sitting between them. The CDR3 coding sequence is TGTGCCAGCAGCCGACAGGTCCAAGAGACCCAGTACTTC. Translating gives CASSRQVQETQYF.

CDR3 residues: CASSLRDQPQHF. Written as DNA, the CDR3 is TGTGCCAGCAGCTTACGGGATCAGCCCCAGCATTTT. The gene calls are TRBV7-2 and TRBJ1-5, with D uncertain. The germline gives CDR1 SGHTA, CDR2 FQGNSA. The CDR3 covers 12 residues. Deletions cut 2 bases from V and 5 bases from J, with 4 bases between.

This chain joins TRBV2 and TRBJ1-4, with a possible D match to TRBD1 (6 bases). The germline gives CDR1 SNHLY, CDR2 FYNNEI. The V end lost 6 bases, the J end lost 4 bases, and 12 bases lay between the germline ends. This CDR3 has 14 amino acids. The CDR3 protein is CASRTGIDNEKLFF. The CDR3 DNA follows: TGTGCCAGCAGAACAGGGATTGATAATGAAAAACTGTTTTTT.

This clone occurred once. The rearrangement links TRBV27 to TRBJ2-7, with D maybe TRBD2 (7 bases). This CDR3 has 19 residues. Germline V gene lookup returns CDR1 MNHEY and CDR2 SMNVEV (reference sequence). V lost 5 bases and J lost 0, with 26 bases in between. For the CDR3, the DNA is TGTGCCAGCAGTCCTGGGGGGGCCCGCTCCGGGACAAGCTCCTACGAGCAGTACTTC. It translates to CASSPGGARSGTSSYEQYF.

The rearrangement links TRBV11-2 to TRBJ2-7; D ambiguous. CDR1 SGHAT and CDR2 FQNNGV come from the germline V gene. V was trimmed by 5 bases and J by 4 bases, leaving 9 bases between them. The CDR3 is 12 residues long. The CDR3 reads CASSPSRYEQYF. The DNA for the CDR3 is TGTGCCAGCAGCCCGAGTCGTTACGAGCAGTACTTC. The full variable domain, with the rest looked up from reference TRBV11-2 and TRBJ2-7, is EAGVAQSPRYKIIEKRQSVAFWCNPISGHATLYWYQQILGQGPKLLIQFQNNGVVDDSQLPKDRFSAERLKGVDSTLKIQPAKLEDSAVYLCASSPSRYEQYFGPGTRLTVT.

The chain couples TRBV18 to TRBJ2-2; 11 bases match TRBD1. The germline CDR1 and CDR2 sequences are KGHSH and LQKENI. The V and J ends lost 6 bases and 5 bases, in that order; junction bases with no gene match: 5. The CDR3 extends over 15 amino acids. The CDR3: CASSLWDRGTGELFF. In DNA, the CDR3 is TGTGCCAGCTCGCTCTGGGACAGGGGGACCGGGGAGCTGTTTTTT.

The J gene is TRBJ2-7, the V gene TRBV27, with 14 positions matching TRBD2. The germline V gene encodes CDR1 MNHEY and CDR2 SMNVEV (reference sequence). The CDR3 spans 17 residues. With 6 bases clipped from V and 3 bases from J, the junction kept 10 bases outside the gene matches. The CDR3 DNA sequence: TGTGCCAGCAGAAAAACCGGGACTAGCGGGGGCATCTACGAGCAGTACTTC. It is translated as CASRKTGTSGGIYEQYF.

The gene calls are TRBV25-1 and TRBJ2-2; a weak D match, TRBD1 (5 bases). Deletions cut 3 bases from V and 5 bases from J, with 10 bases between. Germline V gene sequence: CDR1 MGHDK, CDR2 SYGVNS. The CDR3 covers 14 residues. The CDR3 nucleotides read TGTGCCAGCAGTGACGGTTCAGGGACCGGGGAGCTGTTTTTT. Translated, it gives CASSDGSGTGELFF.

The chain employs TRBV2 and TRBJ1-1; TRBD1 aligns across 7 bases. The V and J ends lost 4 bases and 3 bases, in that order; junction bases with no gene match: 2. Germline V gene lookup returns CDR1 SNHLY and CDR2 FYNNEI. The CDR3 extends over 13 amino acids. CDR3 nucleotide sequence: TGTGCCAGCAGTGGACAGGGTTACACTGAAGCTTTCTTT. It codes for CASSGQGYTEAFF. The full variable domain, completed using reference TRBV2 and TRBJ1-1, is EPEVTQTPSHQVTQMGQEVILRCVPISNHLYFYWYRQILGQKVEFLVSFYNNEISEKSEIFDDQFSVERPDGSNFTLKIRSTKLEDSAMYFCASSGQGYTEAFFGQGTRLTVV.

V usage is TRBV5-1 and J usage is TRBJ2-5, with 11 bases lining up with TRBD2. CDR3 length: 13 residues. Germline loops: CDR1 SGHRS, CDR2 YFSETQ. V lost 5 bases to trimming and J lost 5 bases; unmatched junction nucleotides: 2. CDR3 DNA sequence: TGCGCCAGCAGAGGGACTAGCGGTGAGACCCAGTACTTC. Its protein is CASRGTSGETQYF. Using reference TRBV5-1 and TRBJ2-5 for the parts outside the CDR3, the full variable domain is KAGVTQTPRYLIKTRGQQVTLSCSPISGHRSVSWYQQTPGQGLQFLFEYFSETQRNKGNFPGRFSGRQFSNSRSEMNVSTLELGDSALYLCASRGTSGETQYFGPGTRLLVL.

The rearrangement links TRBV27 to TRBJ1-1, with 12 positions matching TRBD1. Looked up from germline, CDR1 is MNHEY and CDR2 is SMNVEV (reference sequence). This CDR3 region has 17 residues. Germline trimming cut 5 bases from V and 5 bases from J; bases unmatched to any gene: 12. CDR3 nucleotide sequence: TGTGCCAGCAGTCCCGGGACAGGGGGCGCAGGGAGAACTGAAGCTTTCTTT. Translation gives CASSPGTGGAGRTEAFF.

The chain uses TRBV5-1 and TRBJ2-7; 10 bases fit TRBD1. Germline lookup yields CDR1 SGHRS and CDR2 YFSETQ. This CDR3 comprises 16 residues. Unmatched junction bases numbered 6, after V lost 0 bases and J lost 3 bases. This CDR3 is CASSLGGTGAYYEQYF. In DNA, the CDR3 is TGCGCCAGCAGCTTGGGGGGGACAGGGGCCTACTACGAGCAGTACTTC.

This clone has only one observation. J is TRBJ2-7 and V is TRBV28; unclear D gene. Germline values: CDR1 MDHEN, CDR2 SYDVKM. The CDR3 runs to 11 residues. The germline V and J ends were trimmed by 6 bases and 3 bases, with 6 bases remaining between them. Written as DNA, the CDR3 is TGTGCCAGCAGACTCCTCTACGAGCAGTACTTC. Encoded protein: CASRLLYEQYF. Complete variable domain (other parts from reference TRBV28 and TRBJ2-7): DVKVTQSSRYLVKRTGEKVFLECVQDMDHENMFWYRQDPGLGLRLIYFSYDVKMKEKGDIPEGYSVSREKKERFSLILESASTNQTSMYLCASRLLYEQYFGPGTRLTVT.

This clone turned up a few times. This chain links TRBV6-5 with TRBJ2-5; D uncertain. In germline, CDR1 is MNHEY, CDR2 SVGAGI. V lost 2 bases to trimming and J lost 3 bases, with 10 bases between them. This CDR3 spans 14 amino acids. This CDR3 reads CASSYVGSKETQYF. CDR3 coding DNA: TGTGCCAGCAGTTACGTGGGCAGCAAAGAGACCCAGTACTTC.

The CDR3 DNA sequence: TGCGCCAGCAGGACGGCCCCAGGTAACATTCAGTACTTC. Translating gives CASRTAPGNIQYF. The chain combines TRBV5-1 with TRBJ2-4; no clear D. In germline, CDR1 is SGHRS, CDR2 YFSETQ. Trimming took 5 bases from V and 7 from J, leaving 13 bases between them. This CDR3 has 13 amino acids. The entire variable domain, with the rest obtained from reference TRBV5-1 and TRBJ2-4, is as follows: KAGVTQTPRYLIKTRGQQVTLSCSPISGHRSVSWYQQTPGQGLQFLFEYFSETQRNKGNFPGRFSGRQFSNSRSEMNVSTLELGDSALYLCASRTAPGNIQYFGAGTRLSVL.

The rearrangement joins TRBV11-2 to TRBJ2-5; D is uncertain. The length of the CDR3 is 15 residues. The V gene lost 1 base and the J gene lost 4 bases, with 13 bases spanning the gap. From germline, CDR1 is SGHAT and CDR2 FQNNGV. The CDR3 reads CASSLGLVRAETQYF. CDR3 sequence (DNA): TGTGCCAGCAGCTTAGGATTAGTGAGAGCAGAGACCCAGTACTTC.

V gene TRBV6-5 combines with J gene TRBJ1-1; a possible D gene is TRBD1 (5 bases). This CDR3 has 15 amino acids. CDR1 MNHEY and CDR2 SVGAGI come from the germline V gene. V was cut by 0 bases and J by 5 bases, with 13 bases left in between. DNA for the CDR3: TGTGCCAGCAGTTACTCGGGGGGGGGTAGGACTGAAGCTTTCTTT. Translated: CASSYSGGGRTEAFF.

The chain employs TRBV2 and TRBJ2-5; possible D gene TRBD2, 6 bases. The CDR3 has 13 residues. The germline gives CDR1 SNHLY, CDR2 FYNNEI. V shed 6 bases and J shed 6 bases, with 14 bases lying between them. As DNA, the CDR3 is TGTGCCAGCAGGTCAAGTAGCGGACAGACCCAGTACTTC. Translation gives CASRSSSGQTQYF.

V and J are TRBV6-5 and TRBJ2-7, with TRBD2 as a possible D gene (5 bases). Germline values: CDR1 MNHEY, CDR2 SVGAGI. This CDR3 has 14 amino acids. V dropped 0 bases and J dropped 3 bases, with 9 bases sitting between them. As DNA, the CDR3 is TGTGCCAGCAGTTACTCGAGGGCAAACTACGAGCAGTACTTC. Protein product: CASSYSRANYEQYF.

V usage is TRBV6-5 and J usage is TRBJ2-7, with D possibly being TRBD1 (5 bases). Trimming took 4 bases from V and 1 from J, leaving 8 bases between them. Germline CDR1 MNHEY, CDR2 SVGAGI. The CDR3 is made up of 13 amino acids. CDR3 sequence reads: CASSFGHSYEQYF. CDR3 bases: TGTGCCAGCAGTTTCGGACATTCCTACGAGCAGTACTTC.

The gene calls are TRBV9 and TRBJ2-7, with TRBD2 identical over 8 bases. Germline CDR1 SGDLS, CDR2 YYNGEE. The CDR3 is 17 residues long. With 0 bases clipped from V and 5 bases from J, the junction kept 13 bases outside the gene matches. The CDR3: CASSVDGRSGSTHEQYF. The CDR3 coding sequence is TGTGCCAGCAGCGTAGACGGTCGGAGCGGGAGTACCCACGAGCAGTACTTC.

The rearrangement uses TRBV9 and TRBJ1-4, with a tentative D call TRBD1 (6 bases). Trimming stripped 4 bases from V and 6 bases from J, with 16 bases between. CDR3 length: 15 amino acids. Germline CDR1 and CDR2: SGDLS and YYNGEE. The CDR3: CASSLSSGGDEKLFF. CDR3 bases: TGTGCCAGCAGCTTATCGTCGGGGGGCGATGAAAAACTGTTTTTT.

This clone came up a few times. The CDR3 reads CASSRWGDGSGNTIYF. DNA of the CDR3: TGTGCCAGCAGCCGATGGGGGGACGGCTCTGGAAACACCATATATTTT. This chain links TRBV7-6 with TRBJ1-3, with a weak D call TRBD1 (5 bases). The CDR3 runs 16 residues. Germline V lookup: CDR1 SGHVS, CDR2 FNYEAQ. Trimming shortened V by 5 bases and J by 0 bases, and 14 bases separated the two germline ends. Supplemented by reference TRBV7-6 and TRBJ1-3, the full variable domain reads GAGVSQSPRYKVTKRGQDVALRCDPISGHVSLYWYRQALGQGPEFLTYFNYEAQQDKSGLPNDRFSAERPEGSISTLTIQRTEQRDSAMYRCASSRWGDGSGNTIYFGEGSWLTVV.

The chain links TRBV4-3 to TRBJ1-2; a weak D match, TRBD1 (5 bases). Trimming removed 1 base at V and 2 bases at J, with 14 bases between. CDR3 size: 16 residues. Germline assignment: CDR1 LGHNA and CDR2 YSLEER. The CDR3 bases are TGCGCCAGCAGCCAAGGTGGGGCAGGGAAGAACTATGGCTACACCTTC. It is translated as CASSQGGAGKNYGYTF.

The chain combines TRBV29-1 with TRBJ2-3; D uncertain. The CDR3 is 11 residues long. From germline, CDR1 is SQVTM and CDR2 ANQGSEA. Deletions cut 7 bases from V and 9 bases from J, with 14 bases between. CDR3 sequence: CSASTVGTQYF. CDR3 DNA sequence: TGCAGCGCCAGTACAGTTGGCACGCAGTATTTT.

A single count supports this clone. The V gene is TRBV28, the J gene TRBJ1-3; D call uncertain. V lost 5 bases and J lost 0, with 11 bases in between. CDR1 is MDHEN, CDR2 SYDVKM, per germline. The length of the CDR3 is 15 residues. CDR3 coding DNA: TGTGCCAGCAGTCAAGGCGGCGCCTCTGGAAACACCATATATTTT. As protein: CASSQGGASGNTIYF.

CDR3 nucleotide sequence: TGTGCCAGCAGCTTGGGACAGGGAGGCGATGGCTACACCTTC. It codes for CASSLGQGGDGYTF. The chain has TRBV7-8 and TRBJ1-2; 9 bases align to TRBD1. The germline CDR1 and CDR2 sequences are SGHVS and FQNEAQ. V lost 3 bases and J lost 6; bases outside the gene matches: 5. The CDR3 runs to 14 residues.

The rearrangement joins TRBV28 to TRBJ2-5, with TRBD1 matching 7 bases. Germline CDR1 and CDR2: MDHEN and SYDVKM. The ends lost 6 bases at V and 6 bases at J; junction bases unmatched: 13. CDR3 size: 15 residues. CDR3 in amino acids: CASRPGTVDFKTQYF. The CDR3 DNA reads TGTGCCAGCAGACCCGGGACAGTGGATTTCAAGACCCAGTACTTC.